The clone carrying this T cell receptor (beta chain) was seen repeatedly, ten times or more. Its target is unknown. In the source study's methods: A papillary thyroid cancer distant-metastasis classifier was built from CDR3 differences across clinicopathological groups. TCRdb re-called clones from the PCR reads using MiXCR. The V and J calls were not made by the authors but by TCRdb's processing. Of tens of thousands of clones in the sample, 15% to 20% are singletons; the top ten hold more than 9%. The sample comes from a study of metastatic and nonmetastatic thyroid tumors. Overall study context: Repertoire comparisons spanned blood and tumor or nodule tissue from malignant and benign thyroid patients.

Germline V gene lookup returns CDR1 DFQATT and CDR2 SNEGSKA (reference sequence). V lost 0 bases to trimming and J lost 4 bases; unmatched junction nucleotides: 8. This CDR3 contains 16 residues. Every patient was untreated before thyroid surgery. Overall study findings and caveats: In blood and tumor, TCR beta diversity was reportedly significantly higher in malignant thyroid tumors than in benign nodules.

Sequencing was done on a sample of blood. The chain uses TRBV20-1 and TRBJ2-5; 10 bases are a match to TRBD2. The sequence came from a female donor with papillary thyroid cancer or a benign thyroid nodule (not recorded which). Some clones in this sample may be carry-over from other donors' samples. CDR3 sequence reads: CSARDLVAGGSETQYF. The CDR3 bases are TGCAGTGCTAGAGATCTGGTAGCGGGGGGATCAGAGACCCAGTACTTC.